Each of the 15 T cell receptor beta chains below was sequenced from the same sample in a study of graft-versus-host responses after intestinal transplantation. Antigens of these TCRs are unknown. Sequenced by immunoSEQ multiplex PCR; TCRdb stores in-frame clones only, minus some. The table records tens of thousands of clones, approximately 96% of them present only once. The specimen comprised unstimulated CD8+ T cells sorted from spleen or lymph node cells, sampled before intestinal transplant. The origin of the receptors is a human donor who received an intestinal transplant.

The chain combines TRBV6-6 with TRBJ2-7, with D tentatively TRBD1 (5 bases). The CDR3 contains 15 residues. From germline, CDR1 is MNHNY and CDR2 SVGAGI (reference sequence). V gave up 6 bases and J gave up 1 base, with 16 bases separating them. This CDR3 reads CASSKPRAGSYEQYF. Here the CDR3 DNA reads TGTGCCAGCAGCAAGCCAAGGGCAGGGTCCTACGAGCAGTACTTC.

The CDR3 protein is CASSGDSSYEQYF. The CDR3 nucleotides are TGTGCCAGCAGCGGGGACAGCTCCTACGAGCAGTACTTC. This chain joins TRBV9 and TRBJ2-7, with 7 bases fitting TRBD1. V gave up 3 bases and J gave up 0 bases; unmatched junction bases: 0. Per germline, CDR1 SGDLS and CDR2 YYNGEE. CDR3 length: 13 amino acids.

The V call is TRBV7-9, the J call TRBJ2-3; 9 nucleotides align to TRBD2. Unmatched junction bases numbered 10, after V lost 6 bases and J lost 6 bases. The CDR3 spans 15 residues. CDR1 SEHNR and CDR2 FQNEAQ come from the germline V gene (reference sequence). CDR3 protein: CASSSLAGVRDTQYF. Here the CDR3 DNA reads TGTGCCAGCAGTTCTTTAGCGGGAGTAAGGGATACGCAGTATTTT.

This chain links TRBV27 with TRBJ2-3; D call uncertain. Per germline, CDR1 MNHEY and CDR2 SMNVEV (reference sequence). This CDR3 comprises 14 residues. Trimming removed 6 bases from V and 1 base from J, with 11 bases in between. CDR3 sequence (DNA): TGTGCCAGCAGCCCTGTGACCCGCACAGATACGCAGTATTTT. As protein: CASSPVTRTDTQYF.

This clone was seen once. The chain carries TRBV18 and TRBJ1-2; no firm D call. Trimming took 0 bases from V and 9 from J, leaving 11 bases between them. The CDR3 length is 13 residues. The germline CDR1 and CDR2 sequences are KGHSH and LQKENI. For the CDR3, the DNA is TGTGCCAGCTCACCACCTTACCGGTCGCGCTACACCTTC. Translation gives CASSPPYRSRYTF.

This rearrangement joins TRBV30 to TRBJ2-1, with no clear D. The germline V and J ends were trimmed by 0 bases and 10 bases, with 4 bases remaining between them. The CDR3 is 10 residues long. Per germline, CDR1 GTSNPN and CDR2 SVGIG (reference sequence). The CDR3 nucleotides read TGTGCCTGGAGTGTACTGGAGCAGTTCTTC. This sequence encodes CAWSVLEQFF.

The chain combines TRBV4-1 with TRBJ1-1; maybe TRBD1 (5 bases). The CDR3 has 14 amino acids. Trimming took 0 bases from V and 6 from J, leaving 11 bases between them. Looked up from germline, CDR1 is MGHRA and CDR2 is YSYEKL. In DNA form, the CDR3 reads TGCGCCAGCAGCCAAGAGGGGGGAACCTCTGAAGCTTTCTTT. Translated, it gives CASSQEGGTSEAFF.

The chain links TRBV2 to TRBJ2-1, with TRBD1 matching 7 bases. This CDR3 is 14 amino acids long. Germline V gene data show CDR1 as SNHLY and CDR2 as FYNNEI. V was clipped by 4 bases and J by 5 bases; unmatched bases: 5. The CDR3 DNA reads TGTGCCAGCAGTGCGACAGGGATCAACAATGAGCAGTTCTTC. It encodes CASSATGINNEQFF.

This rearrangement joins TRBV4-1 to TRBJ2-1; 10 nucleotides line up with TRBD2. Looked up from germline, CDR1 is MGHRA and CDR2 is YSYEKL. The length of the CDR3 is 17 residues. V dropped 0 bases and J dropped 6; count of bases not matched to a gene: 8. The DNA for the CDR3 is TGCGCCAGCAGCCAAGAAAGAGCGGGAGGGCCCTCCAATGAGCAGTTCTTC. Translating it yields CASSQERAGGPSNEQFF.

Notes on this clone: Its ends do not fully match the called genes, so a read error is possible. This rearrangement joins TRBV4-1 to TRBJ2-3, with 7 positions matching TRBD2. The CDR3 covers 16 residues. CDR1 is MGHRA, CDR2 YSYEKL, per germline. The CDR3 is CASSQEGGSSTDTQYF. The CDR3 DNA follows: TGTGCCAGCAGCCAAGAGGGCGGGAGTAGTACAGATACGCAGTATTTT.

The V gene is TRBV13, the J gene TRBJ1-1; 12 bases fit TRBD1. The CDR3 covers 16 residues. Trimming took 5 bases from V and 5 from J; bases not matched to a gene: 9. The germline V gene has CDR1 PRHDT and CDR2 FYEKMQ (reference sequence). In DNA form, the CDR3 reads TGTGCCAGCAGCGACGGGACAGGGGGCGCTGGGACTGAAGCTTTCTTT. Its protein is CASSDGTGGAGTEAFF.

The chain combines TRBV5-4 with TRBJ2-3, with a possible D match to TRBD1 (6 bases). The CDR3 sequence is 17 residues long. Trimming cost V 3 bases and J 2 bases, with 19 bases left between them. Germline values: CDR1 SGHNT, CDR2 YYREEE (reference sequence). The CDR3 protein is CASSWGPEIAPTDTQYF. In DNA, the CDR3 is TGTGCCAGCAGCTGGGGGCCAGAAATAGCCCCCACAGATACGCAGTATTTT. Using reference TRBV5-4 and TRBJ2-3 for the parts outside the CDR3, the full variable domain is ETGVTQSPTHLIKTRGQQVTLRCSSQSGHNTVSWYQQALGQGPQFIFQYYREEENGRGNFPPRFSGLQFPNYSSELNVNALELDDSALYLCASSWGPEIAPTDTQYFGPGTRLTVL.

The chain combines TRBV7-2 with TRBJ1-1; D gene uncertain. V was shortened by 5 bases and J by 1 base, with 17 bases between the two germline ends. The germline gives CDR1 SGHTA, CDR2 FQGNSA. The CDR3 sequence is 16 residues long. CDR3 residues: CASSPPEVRGNTEAFF. CDR3 DNA: TGTGCCAGCAGCCCACCGGAGGTCCGAGGGAACACTGAAGCTTTCTTT. Combining the CDR3 with reference TRBV7-2 and TRBJ1-1 gives the whole variable domain GAGVSQSPSNKVTEKGKDVELRCDPISGHTALYWYRQSLGQGLEFLIYFQGNSAPDKSGLPSDRFSAERTGGSVSTLTIQRTQQEDSAVYLCASSPPEVRGNTEAFFGQGTRLTVV.

V and J are TRBV5-3 and TRBJ2-3, with D perhaps TRBD2 (7 bases). TRBV5-3 is flagged as an ORF with uncertain function. This CDR3 comprises 21 residues. The germline V and J ends were trimmed by 0 bases and 3 bases, with 29 bases remaining between them. The CDR3 DNA sequence: TGTGCCAGAAGCTTGGCCGCGGTGAGGTTAGGGGGAGGGCGGGTGACAGATACGCAGTATTTT. Its translation is CARSLAAVRLGGGRVTDTQYF.

The rearrangement uses TRBV5-1 and TRBJ1-5, with D perhaps matching TRBD1 (6 bases). The length of the CDR3 is 16 residues. In germline, CDR1 is SGHRS, CDR2 YFSETQ. Trimming left V 3 bases short and J 3 bases short, with 16 bases between. Here the CDR3 DNA reads TGCGCCAGCAGCTCCCTACCAGGGGCCTACAATCAGCCCCAGCATTTT. Residues: CASSSLPGAYNQPQHF.